This TCR beta chain appears in the sequencing data of a study of post-analysis software for immune sequencing data. The study, taken as a whole, reports: About 5 TRBV segments (TRBV5-6, TRBV5-1 and TRBV20-1 among them) occurred more frequently in patients than in controls.

This clonotype was found once. Its antigen is unknown. Unique molecular identifiers were carried by the TCR beta cDNA libraries. Via MiXCR, TCRdb re-called the PCR reads, giving one row per CDR3 protein. This sample has roughly 600,000 distinct CDR3 sequences; roughly 47% occur once, and the top ten carry more than 1.5%. The trim removed 5 bases at V and 5 bases at J, leaving 6 bases unmatched. The CDR3 contains 15 residues. Material for sequencing was blood. This clonotype was obtained from a girl aged 5-17 years with multiple sclerosis. V gene TRBV12-3 or TRBV12-4 combines with J gene TRBJ1-5; 10 bases agree with TRBD1. The CDR3 DNA sequence: TGTGCCAGCAGTAAGACAGGGGGCATTTATCAGCCCCAGCATTTT. Protein product: CASSKTGGIYQPQHF.